This T cell receptor beta chain was captured in a study of pediatric ulcerative colitis. Points from the study as a whole: Substantially fewer templates came from a couple of patients' blood samples. Repertoires came from total lymphocyte DNA, not specific subsets.

Before the diagnostic colonoscopy, ulcerative colitis patients were free of immunosuppressive medication. The CDR3 runs 14 residues. J gave up 1 base and V 6 bases, and 5 bases lay outside the gene matches. The germline V gene encodes CDR1 ENHRY and CDR2 SYGVKD. Up to 500,000 reads were sequenced per sample. Libraries were prepared by immunoSEQ multiplex PCR; TCRdb keeps only in-frame clonotypes and omits some of them. The table lists some 60,000 clones, 77% of them singletons. As for this clone: What it binds is not known.

The clonotype was recovered from a boy younger than 18 with moderate ulcerative colitis. The V call is TRBV10-3, the J call TRBJ1-1; 7 nucleotides line up with TRBD1. Specimen: blood. CDR3 sequence reads: CAISRQGENTEAFF. The CDR3, as DNA: TGTGCCATCAGCCGACAGGGTGAGAACACTGAAGCTTTCTTT.